The 17 T cell receptor beta chains below all came from one sample that was sequenced in a study of cytomegalovirus exposure and HLA in healthy donors. The PCR made use of 60 Vbeta and 13 Jbeta primers. The repertoire was sequenced with immunoSEQ multiplex PCR; TCRdb's copy has only in-frame clones and lacks some. This table holds some 140,000 clones, over 60% found once. Sequencing used PBMCs. The receptor source for this set is a man aged 40-49 years in good health and CMV-seronegative.

V usage is TRBV5-1 and J usage is TRBJ2-7, with 14 bases lining up with TRBD2. The CDR3 has 14 residues. Per germline, CDR1 SGHRS and CDR2 YFSETQ. With 4 bases clipped from V and 6 bases from J, the junction kept 3 bases outside the gene matches. The CDR3 coding sequence is TGCGCCAGCAGCCCTGGGACTAGCGGGGGCGAGCAGTACTTC. This encodes CASSPGTSGGEQYF.

V gene TRBV5-1 combines with J gene TRBJ2-7; 9 bases align to TRBD1. CDR1 is SGHRS and CDR2 is YFSETQ in the germline V gene. The CDR3 has 15 amino acids. The J segment lost 6 bases and the V segment lost 2 bases, leaving 9 bases of the junction unmatched. The CDR3 loop reads CASSLGPGQGFEQYF. CDR3 sequence (DNA): TGCGCCAGCAGCTTAGGCCCGGGACAGGGTTTCGAGCAGTACTTC.

The chain uses TRBV5-6 and TRBJ2-7, with TRBD2 as a possible D gene (6 bases). The V end was cut by 1 base, the J end by 3 bases, with 17 bases between. Germline V gene sequence: CDR1 SGHDT, CDR2 YYEEEE. This CDR3 comprises 16 residues. The CDR3 loop reads CASSLTGQGGIYEQYF. The CDR3 region has the DNA TGTGCCAGCAGCTTGACCGGACAAGGAGGGATCTACGAGCAGTACTTC.

In its sample, this clone was seen a few times. The CDR3 region has the DNA TGTGCCATCAGTGAACAGTACCACGAGCAGTACTTC. Its translation is CAISEQYHEQYF. This chain uses TRBV10-3 with TRBJ2-7; D is ambiguous. Trimming removed 3 bases from V and 5 bases from J, with 8 bases in between. Germline-derived CDR1 and CDR2 are ENHRY and SYGVKD. The length of the CDR3 is 12 residues.

This chain uses TRBV4-2 with TRBJ2-7; 10 bases fit TRBD1. Germline V gene sequence: CDR1 LGHNA, CDR2 YNFKEQ. With V trimmed by 2 bases and J by 6 bases, 4 bases remained unmatched. CDR3 length equals 14 residues. CDR3 sequence reads: CASSQWTGGGEQYF. CDR3 DNA: TGTGCCAGCAGCCAATGGACAGGGGGAGGCGAGCAGTACTTC.

This chain connects TRBV9 to TRBJ2-2; 11 bases match TRBD2. CDR1 SGDLS and CDR2 YYNGEE come from the germline V gene. Trimming removed 4 bases from V and 2 bases from J; junction bases left unmatched: 7. This CDR3 spans 17 amino acids. This CDR3 is CASSQLAGAPNTGELFF. The DNA of the CDR3 is TGTGCCAGCAGCCAACTAGCGGGAGCCCCAAACACCGGGGAGCTGTTTTTT. The variable domain in full, completed from reference TRBV9 and TRBJ2-2, reads DSGVTQTPKHLITATGQRVTLRCSPRSGDLSVYWYQQSLDQGLQFLIQYYNGEERAKGNILERFSAQQFPDLHSELNLSSLELGDSALYFCASSQLAGAPNTGELFFGEGSRLTVL.

This clone was picked up a small number of times. This chain uses TRBV11-2 with TRBJ1-1; D remains unclear. The CDR3 is made up of 13 amino acids. V shed 5 bases and J shed 0 bases, with 7 bases lying between them. Germline CDR1 reads SGHAT; CDR2 reads FQNNGV. The CDR3 region is CASSTQLNTEAFF. In nucleotides, the CDR3 is TGTGCCAGCAGCACTCAACTGAACACTGAAGCTTTCTTT.

Only one count was recorded for this clone. The chain has TRBV5-4 and TRBJ2-1, with 8 positions matching TRBD2. The CDR3 has 14 amino acids. Trimming at V came to 1 base and at J to 6 bases, leaving 3 bases not matched to a gene. The germline V gene has CDR1 SGHNT and CDR2 YYREEE (reference sequence). The CDR3 DNA follows: TGTGCCAGCAGCTTGATGGGACTAGGCAATGAGCAGTTCTTC. Its protein is CASSLMGLGNEQFF.

This clone showed up just once. This chain connects TRBV11-3 to TRBJ1-2; 9 nucleotides match TRBD1. J was trimmed by 8 bases and V by 3 bases; bases with no gene match: 10. Germline V CDR1 and CDR2: SGHNT, YENEEA. The CDR3 totals 15 residues. DNA of the CDR3: TGTGCCAGCAGCTTGCCCGGGACAGGGAATCGGGGCTACACCTTC. Amino acids: CASSLPGTGNRGYTF.

This sequence joins TRBV28 and TRBJ1-2; 7 bases line up with TRBD1. V lost 7 bases, J lost 0 bases, and 11 bases stayed unmatched. The CDR3 covers 16 residues. CDR1 is MDHEN and CDR2 is SYDVKM in the germline V gene. As DNA, the CDR3 is TGTGCCAGCATGAGGGGGCTAAAGGGGGCTAACTATGGCTACACCTTC. Its translation: CASMRGLKGANYGYTF.

This clone appeared once. The chain is built from TRBV27 and TRBJ1-2; unclear D gene. V lost 5 bases and J lost 7, with 23 bases in between. CDR3 length: 16 amino acids. Germline CDR1 is MNHEY and CDR2 is SMNVEV (reference sequence). The chain's CDR3 is CASSPDNGILVSGYTF. CDR3 nucleotides: TGTGCCAGCAGTCCCGACAATGGAATCCTGGTTAGTGGCTACACCTTC.

The chain combines TRBV7-8 with TRBJ1-4; weak D call: TRBD1 (5 bases). The V gene lost 3 bases and the J gene lost 4 bases, with 6 bases spanning the gap. CDR1 and CDR2 (germline): SGHVS, FQNEAQ. This CDR3 is built from 13 residues. The CDR3 sequence is CASSLGRNEKLFF. DNA for the CDR3: TGTGCCAGCAGCTTGGGGCGTAATGAAAAACTGTTTTTT.

The chain is built from TRBV11-2 and TRBJ1-2; perhaps TRBD1 as D (5 bases). The CDR3 spans 15 residues. The V gene's germline CDR1 is SGHAT and CDR2 FQNNGV. Trimming took off 2 bases at V and 3 bases at J, with 13 bases between the two ends. The CDR3 loop is CASSLTGRADYGYTF. The CDR3 DNA reads TGTGCCAGCAGCTTAACCGGCAGGGCCGACTATGGCTACACCTTC.

V gene TRBV19 combines with J gene TRBJ2-5; 8 nucleotides line up with TRBD2. With 0 bases clipped from V and 1 base from J, the junction kept 4 bases outside the gene matches. There are 16 residues in the CDR3. Germline V CDR1 and CDR2: LNHDA, SQIVND (reference sequence). DNA of the CDR3: TGTGCCAGTAGTATAGATCCCGGGACTAGCCAAGAGACCCAGTACTTC. Its translation: CASSIDPGTSQETQYF. Drawing the rest from reference TRBV19 and TRBJ2-5, the complete variable domain is DGGITQSPKYLFRKEGQNVTLSCEQNLNHDAMYWYRQDPGQGLRLIYYSQIVNDFQKGDIAEGYSVSREKKESFPLTVTSAQKNPTAFYLCASSIDPGTSQETQYFGPGTRLLVL.

The chain combines TRBV7-9 with TRBJ1-2; 9 bases align to TRBD1. The trim removed 6 bases at V and 4 bases at J, leaving 9 bases unmatched. This CDR3 has 15 amino acids. Germline V gives CDR1 SEHNR, CDR2 FQNEAQ (reference sequence). The CDR3 protein is CASRPQGASPYGYTF. The CDR3, as DNA: TGTGCCAGCAGACCACAGGGGGCGAGCCCCTATGGCTACACCTTC. The full variable domain, completed using reference TRBV7-9 and TRBJ1-2, is DTGVSQNPRHKITKRGQNVTFRCDPISEHNRLYWYRQTLGQGPEFLTYFQNEAQLEKSRLLSDRFSAERPKGSFSTLEIQRTEQGDSAMYLCASRPQGASPYGYTFGSGTRLTVV.

The V and J genes are TRBV19 and TRBJ2-6; TRBD1 might be the D (6 bases). Trimming took 10 bases from V and 0 from J, leaving 16 bases between them. The CDR3 covers 16 residues. Germline CDR1 reads LNHDA; CDR2 reads SQIVND (reference sequence). The CDR3 loop reads CATEDRSSSGANVLTF. The CDR3, as DNA: TGTGCCACAGAGGACAGATCTAGCTCTGGGGCCAACGTCCTGACTTTC.

In regard to this clone: At the DNA level, this CDR3 is encoded by other sequences in the same sample as well. This rearrangement joins TRBV30 to TRBJ1-1; 9 positions agree with TRBD1. The germline V gene has CDR1 GTSNPN and CDR2 SVGIG (reference sequence). Trimming at V came to 3 bases and at J to 5 bases, leaving 4 bases not matched to a gene. This CDR3 region has 13 residues. Here the CDR3 DNA reads TGTGCCTGGAGCCGACAGGGGGATACTGAAGCTTTCTTT. Protein: CAWSRQGDTEAFF.